One and the same sample provided the 12 T cell receptor beta chains below, sequenced in a study of T-cell memory formation after mild COVID-19. Each CDR3 protein gets one entry after TCRdb re-called the 5' RACE reads with MiXCR. Among some 340,000 distinct CDR3 sequences, around 13% were seen once, and the ten largest hold 20% to 25%. The sample comprised PBMCs or a T cell subset sorted from them (not recorded which). These receptors were collected from a young man who had mild COVID-19 (a few samples of this study predate the infection). Cell type and time point are not known.

In this sample, this clonotype turned up many times. The V and J genes are TRBV7-9 and TRBJ1-1; D unclear. V gave up 6 bases and J gave up 3 bases, with 8 bases separating them. Germline assignment: CDR1 SEHNR and CDR2 FQNEAQ (reference sequence). There are 12 residues in the CDR3. The CDR3 reads CASRERDTEAFF. In DNA, the CDR3 is TGTGCCAGCAGAGAGAGGGACACTGAAGCTTTCTTT.

This clonotype was found a few times. The chain links TRBV20-1 to TRBJ2-1; tentative D call: TRBD1 (6 bases). Between the trimmed V and J ends, which lost 6 bases and 2 bases, there was a span of 11 bases. The CDR3 sequence is 13 residues long. The germline V gene has CDR1 DFQATT and CDR2 SNEGSKA (reference sequence). The CDR3 nucleotides read TGCAGTGCCCTAGGGGGTCCCTACAATGAGCAGTTCTTC. This gives the protein CSALGGPYNEQFF.

This chain connects TRBV24-1 to TRBJ1-2; D not certain. This CDR3 contains 14 residues. Trimming removed 3 bases at V and 1 base at J, with 8 bases between. Germline values: CDR1 KGHDR, CDR2 SFDVKD. Written as DNA, the CDR3 is TGTGCCACCAGTGATGGCGCAGTTAACTATGGCTACACCTTC. This translates into CATSDGAVNYGYTF.

This clonotype was seen many times. This rearrangement joins TRBV7-3 to TRBJ2-2; TRBD2 matches 13 bases. Germline CDR1 is SGHTA and CDR2 is FQGTGA. There are 17 residues in the CDR3. With V trimmed by 5 bases and J by 4 bases, 7 bases remained unmatched. This chain's CDR3 is CASSRTSGGLSTGELFF. In DNA form, the CDR3 reads TGTGCCAGCAGCCGGACTAGCGGGGGACTGAGCACCGGGGAGCTGTTTTTT.

V and J are TRBV4-1 and TRBJ1-3; D gene ambiguous. CDR3 size: 15 residues. The germline gives CDR1 MGHRA, CDR2 YSYEKL. Trimming cost V 1 base and J 0 bases, with 7 bases left between them. This CDR3 is CASSQGANSGNTIYF. CDR3 DNA sequence: TGCGCCAGCAGCCAAGGGGCCAACTCTGGAAACACCATATATTTT.

This clonotype came up many times. The V gene is TRBV20-1, the J gene TRBJ1-5, with unresolved D. V lost 5 bases and J 3 bases, leaving 8 bases between the germline ends. Germline V gene data show CDR1 as DFQATT and CDR2 as SNEGSKA (reference sequence). The CDR3 is 12 amino acids. CDR3 nucleotides: TGCAGTGCTCCCGTCCCCAATCAGCCCCAGCATTTT. This codes for CSAPVPNQPQHF.

This clonotype showed up just a few times. This chain joins TRBV7-2 and TRBJ2-3; 8 bases agree with TRBD2. The CDR3 has 15 amino acids. CDR1 is SGHTA and CDR2 is FQGNSA in the germline V gene. J gave up 8 bases and V 3 bases, and 10 bases lay outside the gene matches. The CDR3 DNA follows: TGTGCCAGCAGCTTGCTTAGCGGGGAAGGTGGTACGCAGTATTTT. This codes for CASSLLSGEGGTQYF.

The rearrangement joins TRBV18 to TRBJ1-2; D remains unclear. Between the trimmed V and J ends, which lost 3 bases and 2 bases, there was a span of 10 bases. The CDR3 contains 14 residues. Germline V gene data show CDR1 as KGHSH and CDR2 as LQKENI. CDR3 sequence (DNA): TGTGCCAGCTCACCGCCGACGGGGAACTATGGCTACACCTTC. This sequence encodes CASSPPTGNYGYTF.

There are a few counts of this clonotype. This chain joins TRBV19 and TRBJ2-1; D gene unclear. CDR3 length: 14 residues. The ends were cut back, 7 bases at V and 7 bases at J, with 17 bases in the middle. CDR1 and CDR2 (germline): LNHDA, SQIVND (reference sequence). The CDR3 is CASNPRAIANEQFF. The CDR3 region has the DNA TGTGCCAGTAACCCCCGGGCGATTGCTAATGAGCAGTTCTTC.

This clonotype has a handful of counts. The V and J genes are TRBV7-9 and TRBJ2-5; D ambiguous. V shed 3 bases and J shed 1 base, with 9 bases lying between them. This CDR3 has 14 residues. Germline CDR1 SEHNR, CDR2 FQNEAQ (reference sequence). CDR3 amino acids: CASSFPQTQETQYF. CDR3 DNA: TGTGCCAGCAGCTTTCCGCAGACCCAAGAGACCCAGTACTTC.

This chain uses TRBV12-3 or TRBV12-4 with TRBJ2-1, with D unresolved. This CDR3 has 15 residues. Trimming took 3 bases from V and 7 from J, leaving 16 bases between them. CDR3 sequence: CASSFLRRLTNEQFF. For the CDR3, the DNA is TGTGCCAGCAGTTTTCTCCGCAGGTTAACAAATGAGCAGTTCTTC.

This clonotype was counted only a few times. The chain employs TRBV7-9 and TRBJ1-5; D call uncertain. Germline CDR1 is SEHNR and CDR2 is FQNEAQ (reference sequence). Trimming took 6 bases from V and 5 from J, leaving 11 bases between them. This CDR3 region has 13 residues. The CDR3 DNA follows: TGTGCCAGCAGTCAAAGGCGGGATCAGCCCCAGCATTTT. As protein: CASSQRRDQPQHF.